The rows below give T cell receptor beta chains drawn from one sample of a study of blood T cell repertoires in COVID-19. Using immunoSEQ multiplex PCR, the repertoire was profiled, and TCRdb retains in-frame clones only, with some absent. The sample lists 250,000 to 300,000 clones, 75% to 90% occurring once. Material: peripheral blood. These receptors originate from a woman aged 70-85 years with COVID-19, enrolled during active disease. Each CDR3 is given with its conserved first and last residue. Each record gives: V gene, J gene, D gene, CDR3 protein. The D gene is left open where the match is weak.

V: TRBV10-3; J: TRBJ2-1; D: TRBD2; CDR3: CAIRTSGGDEQFF
V: TRBV24-1; J: TRBJ2-5; D: TRBD1; CDR3: CATSSGTGTKTQYF
V: TRBV5-1; J: TRBJ1-6; D: TRBD1; CDR3: CASSSGQGANSPLHF
V: TRBV6-5; J: TRBJ1-2; D: .; CDR3: CASSSTGYGYTF
V: TRBV7-9; J: TRBJ1-4; D: TRBD1; CDR3: CASSLPGQGNEKLFF
V: TRBV10-3; J: TRBJ1-1; D: .; CDR3: CATHGRGNTEAFF
V: TRBV11-2; J: TRBJ2-7; D: .; CDR3: CASSLSGEEQYF
V: TRBV7-2; J: TRBJ1-4; D: .; CDR3: CASSLGRYEKLFF
V: TRBV27; J: TRBJ2-3; D: TRBD2; CDR3: CASSSPVTSGGVDTQYF
V: TRBV19; J: TRBJ1-1; D: TRBD1; CDR3: CASSYRGGTEAFF
V: TRBV20-1; J: TRBJ1-1; D: .; CDR3: CSASATGEAFF
V: TRBV6-4; J: TRBJ2-1; D: .; CDR3: CASSDWRGGEQFF
V: TRBV24-1; J: TRBJ1-6; D: .; CDR3: CATSAGYDNSPLHF
V: TRBV5-1; J: TRBJ1-3; D: TRBD1; CDR3: CASSFTGVVGNTIYF
V: TRBV29-1; J: TRBJ1-2; D: .; CDR3: CSVGPDSHGYTF
V: TRBV10-1; J: TRBJ1-1; D: TRBD1; CDR3: CASRQGQNTEAFF
V: TRBV27; J: TRBJ1-1; D: .; CDR3: CASSSGGSLNTEAFF
V: TRBV19; J: TRBJ2-2; D: .; CDR3: CASRTSGPIHGELFF
V: TRBV5-4; J: TRBJ2-1; D: TRBD2; CDR3: CASSSLAGGPNEQFF
V: TRBV28; J: TRBJ1-2; D: TRBD1; CDR3: CASSLRDSYGYTF